A single sample gave rise to the 16 T cell receptor beta chains below, sequenced in a study of immune evolution from preneoplasia to lung adenocarcinoma. Sequencing used immunoSEQ multiplex PCR; TCRdb keeps in-frame clones, though not all of them. The table has about 6,400 clones, about 79% seen once. Sequencing used FFPE minimally invasive lung adenocarcinoma tissue. The origin of the receptors is a person aged 60-79 years with lung adenocarcinoma.

The chain recombines TRBV7-2 with TRBJ2-7; D uncertain. Deletions cut 4 bases from V and 6 bases from J, with 19 bases between. Per the germline V gene, CDR1 is SGHTA and CDR2 is FQGNSA. This CDR3 has 15 amino acids. CDR3 DNA: TGTGCCAGCAGCTCCCACCAATGGGCTTCTCGCGAGCAGTACTTC. It translates to CASSSHQWASREQYF.

Concerning this clone itself: Distinct nucleotide sequences in the sample also encode this CDR3. The rearrangement links TRBV5-5 to TRBJ2-7; maybe TRBD2 (5 bases). The CDR3 is made up of 15 amino acids. Germline V lookup: CDR1 SGHKS, CDR2 YYEKEE (reference sequence). V gave up 0 bases and J gave up 2 bases, with 12 bases separating them. The CDR3 sequence: CASSLAGGTPYEQYF. The CDR3 DNA follows: TGTGCCAGCAGCTTGGCAGGAGGTACTCCCTACGAGCAGTACTTC.

This clone was seen a single time. V usage is TRBV11-2 and J usage is TRBJ2-2; 10 nucleotides match TRBD2. Germline V gene sequence: CDR1 SGHAT, CDR2 FQNNGV. Trimming removed 5 bases from V and 4 bases from J; junction bases left unmatched: 4. The CDR3 extends over 15 amino acids. CDR3 bases: TGTGCCAGCAGCGCAGTAGCGGGGGGCACCGGGGAGCTGTTTTTT. This sequence encodes CASSAVAGGTGELFF.

The J gene is TRBJ1-5, the V gene TRBV19, with no clear D. The CDR3 extends over 13 amino acids. Germline V gene data show CDR1 as LNHDA and CDR2 as SQIVND (reference sequence). V dropped 5 bases and J dropped 9 bases, with 14 bases sitting between them. The CDR3 sequence is CASSPQAPSPQHF. The CDR3 coding sequence is TGTGCCAGTAGTCCCCAGGCCCCATCGCCCCAGCATTTT.

V and J are TRBV15 and TRBJ1-1; 9 bases agree with TRBD1. Germline V CDR1 and CDR2: LNHNV, YYDKDF (reference sequence). CDR3 size: 15 residues. V trimming: 4 bases; J trimming: 1 base; junction bases outside the gene matches: 4. CDR3 loop: CATSTRQGENTEAFF. In DNA form, the CDR3 reads TGTGCCACCAGCACCCGACAGGGGGAGAACACTGAAGCTTTCTTT.

In DNA, the CDR3 is TGTGCCTGGAGTGAGGGTAACACAGATACGCAGTATTTT. Encoded protein: CAWSEGNTDTQYF. The V gene is TRBV30, the J gene TRBJ2-3; D remains ambiguous. The CDR3 length is 13 residues. Trimming left V 1 base short and J 2 bases short, with 7 bases between. Germline V gene lookup returns CDR1 GTSNPN and CDR2 SVGIG (reference sequence).

CDR3 in DNA: TGCGCCAGCAGGGGGGAGTGGGTCATGAACACTGAAGCTTTCTTT. It is translated as CASRGEWVMNTEAFF. The chain links TRBV5-1 to TRBJ1-1, with TRBD1 as a possible D gene (5 bases). Germline CDR1 reads SGHRS; CDR2 reads YFSETQ. The CDR3 is 15 residues long. Trimming pared 5 bases from V and 0 bases from J, leaving 14 bases between.

This sequence joins TRBV27 and TRBJ2-1; D possibly corresponds to TRBD2 (6 bases). This CDR3 region has 11 residues. CDR1 MNHEY and CDR2 SMNVEV come from the germline V gene (reference sequence). The germline V and J ends were trimmed by 2 bases and 11 bases, with 7 bases remaining between them. The CDR3 reads CASSLRGKQFF. The CDR3 DNA reads as TGTGCCAGCAGTTTACGGGGGAAGCAGTTCTTC.

J is TRBJ2-7 and V is TRBV30; either TRBD1 or TRBD2 may supply D (5 bases each). Germline assignment: CDR1 GTSNPN and CDR2 SVGIG (reference sequence). Trimming removed 8 bases at V and 2 bases at J, with 19 bases between. This CDR3 contains 14 residues. The CDR3 DNA follows: TGTGCCGGGACCTTTCGGGGATCCACCTACGAGCAGTACTTC. It yields the protein CAGTFRGSTYEQYF.

This clone appeared once. V usage is TRBV7-3 and J usage is TRBJ2-7; 10 nucleotides align to TRBD2. With 2 bases clipped from V and 2 bases from J, the junction kept 6 bases outside the gene matches. The CDR3 loop spans 16 amino acids. Germline CDR1 is SGHTA and CDR2 is FQGTGA. DNA for the CDR3: TGTGCCAGCAGCTTAGCGCACACTAGCGGGGCCTACGAGCAGTACTTC. It yields the protein CASSLAHTSGAYEQYF.

The CDR3 here is CASSPGGTDTQYF. The DNA for the CDR3 is TGCGCCAGCAGCCCGGGGGGCACAGATACGCAGTATTTT. The chain employs TRBV5-1 and TRBJ2-3; possibly TRBD2 for D (6 bases). This CDR3 is 13 amino acids long. V lost 4 bases, J lost 1 base, and 7 bases lay in between. Germline CDR1 reads SGHRS; CDR2 reads YFSETQ.

The chain joins TRBV28 to TRBJ2-7; 8 bases are shared with TRBD2. The junction had 12 bases not matched to a gene; V was cut back by 5 bases and J by 6 bases. The length of the CDR3 is 15 residues. CDR1 is MDHEN, CDR2 SYDVKM, per germline. CDR3 region: CASSPRVAGGREQYF. CDR3 nucleotide sequence: TGTGCCAGCAGTCCCCGGGTGGCGGGAGGACGCGAGCAGTACTTC.

This sequence joins TRBV18 and TRBJ1-1; D gene ambiguous. The CDR3 runs to 14 residues. CDR1 is KGHSH and CDR2 is LQKENI in the germline V gene. The V gene lost 3 bases and the J gene lost 1 base, with 9 bases spanning the gap. CDR3: CASSPRPANTEAFF. The CDR3 bases are TGTGCCAGCTCACCGAGGCCGGCGAACACTGAAGCTTTCTTT.

J is TRBJ2-1 and V is TRBV6-4, with TRBD2 matching over 8 bases. The CDR3 is made up of 13 amino acids. J lost 5 bases, V lost 6 bases, and 3 bases had no gene match. Germline assignment: CDR1 MRHNA and CDR2 SNTAGT. CDR3: CASSPTSDNEQFF. DNA for the CDR3: TGTGCCAGCAGCCCGACTAGCGACAATGAGCAGTTCTTC.

The CDR3 loop reads CASSLGRGGYEQYF. The CDR3 coding sequence is TGTGCCAGCAGCTTAGGTAGGGGAGGGTACGAGCAGTACTTC. This chain links TRBV7-2 with TRBJ2-7, with 7 positions matching TRBD2. The V segment lost 1 base and the J segment 4 bases; nucleotides outside the gene matches: 4. Germline-derived CDR1 and CDR2 are SGHTA and FQGNSA. This CDR3 has 14 residues.

The chain uses TRBV20-1 and TRBJ1-1; D is unresolved. Germline-derived CDR1 and CDR2 are DFQATT and SNEGSKA (reference sequence). Between the trimmed V and J ends, which lost 6 bases and 5 bases, there was a span of 10 bases. This CDR3 contains 11 residues. Here the CDR3 reads CSAPRQTEAFF. The CDR3 DNA reads as TGCAGTGCCCCAAGGCAGACTGAAGCTTTCTTT.